The 16 T cell receptor beta chains presented below share a single source sample, sequenced in a study of a mutant IDH1 vaccine in newly diagnosed glioma. Using immunoSEQ multiplex PCR, the repertoire was profiled, and TCRdb retains in-frame clones only, with some absent. The repertoire holds approximately 50,000 clones, with approximately 76% as singletons. Antigens of these TCRs are unknown. Time point reported: week 47, end of study. Vaccinated patients received 300 ug of mutant IDH1 20-mer peptide per dose, with topical imiquimod. Material: PBMCs, obtained from a glioma patient whose treatment included an IDH1 peptide vaccine. These receptors were collected from a middle-aged woman with glioma. Some clones in this sample may be carry-over from other donors' samples.

In its sample, this clone was seen a few times. The chain couples TRBV9 to TRBJ2-1; TRBD1 is a possible D gene (6 bases). CDR1 and CDR2 from the germline V gene are SGDLS and YYNGEE. The V end lost 4 bases, the J end lost 4 bases, and 15 bases lay between the germline ends. The CDR3 extends over 15 amino acids. The CDR3, as DNA: TGTGCCAGCAGCACAACCGGGACACTGTACAATGAGCAGTTCTTC. This encodes CASSTTGTLYNEQFF.

The chain joins TRBV5-6 to TRBJ1-5; 9 bases line up with TRBD1. Per germline, CDR1 SGHDT and CDR2 YYEEEE. CDR3 size: 16 residues. With V trimmed by 4 bases and J by 0 bases, 5 bases remained unmatched. CDR3 coding DNA: TGTGCCAGCAGCACGGGACAGGGCTATAGCAATCAGCCCCAGCATTTT. The encoded protein is CASSTGQGYSNQPQHF.

The chain carries TRBV5-1 and TRBJ2-1; 8 nucleotides line up with TRBD2. Germline CDR1 reads SGHRS; CDR2 reads YFSETQ. V was pared by 2 bases and J by 2 bases, with 3 bases of the junction left unmatched. CDR3 size: 15 residues. This CDR3 is CASSFQAGAYNEQFF. In DNA form, the CDR3 reads TGCGCCAGCAGCTTTCAAGCGGGAGCCTACAATGAGCAGTTCTTC.

The V gene is TRBV7-2, the J gene TRBJ1-3; D may be TRBD1 (6 bases). Trimming pared 10 bases from V and 0 bases from J, leaving 10 bases between. Germline CDR1 SGHTA, CDR2 FQGNSA. This CDR3 has 13 residues. The CDR3 nucleotides read TGTGCCACCGGACAGAACTCTGGAAACACCATATATTTT. This encodes CATGQNSGNTIYF.

There are a few counts of this clone. The gene calls are TRBV5-1 and TRBJ2-7; 9 bases fit TRBD1. V trimming: 3 bases; J trimming: 5 bases; junction bases outside the gene matches: 9. CDR1 SGHRS and CDR2 YFSETQ come from the germline V gene. The CDR3 length is 15 residues. The CDR3 is CASSWSGTGSDEQYF. CDR3 in DNA: TGCGCCAGCAGCTGGTCCGGGACAGGGTCAGACGAGCAGTACTTC.

This chain joins TRBV7-2 and TRBJ1-1, with D possibly being TRBD1 (6 bases). The CDR3 is made up of 13 amino acids. Germline V CDR1 and CDR2: SGHTA, FQGNSA. The V end lost 2 bases, the J end lost 7 bases, and 11 bases lay between the germline ends. The CDR3 is CASSLFRGNEAFF. CDR3 DNA: TGTGCCAGCAGCTTATTCAGGGGAAATGAAGCTTTCTTT.

This clone was seen a handful of times. The chain has TRBV7-2 and TRBJ1-5; D uncertain. Per germline, CDR1 SGHTA and CDR2 FQGNSA. The CDR3 loop spans 15 amino acids. The V end lost 2 bases, the J end lost 7 bases, and 15 bases lay between the germline ends. CDR3 protein: CASSLSMGNAQPQHF. Written as DNA, the CDR3 is TGTGCCAGCAGCTTAAGTATGGGGAACGCCCAGCCCCAGCATTTT.

The J gene is TRBJ1-1, the V gene TRBV10-3; 9 bases line up with TRBD1. The CDR3 has 14 residues. V lost 6 bases and J lost 1; bases outside the gene matches: 3. The V gene's germline CDR1 is ENHRY and CDR2 SYGVKD. The CDR3 DNA reads TGTGCCATCAGGGAGGACAGGGGGAACACTGAAGCTTTCTTT. Its protein product is CAIREDRGNTEAFF.

This rearrangement joins TRBV30 to TRBJ1-2; D is unresolved. There are 15 residues in the CDR3. Germline V gives CDR1 GTSNPN, CDR2 SVGIG (reference sequence). Between the trimmed V and J ends, which lost 1 base and 2 bases, there was a span of 14 bases. CDR3 protein: CAWSGIGRSNYGYTF. The CDR3 DNA is TGTGCCTGGAGTGGAATCGGCAGGTCGAACTATGGCTACACCTTC.

This chain joins TRBV10-1 and TRBJ2-3; D possibly matches TRBD1 or TRBD2 (5 bases each). There are 14 residues in the CDR3. V was clipped by 0 bases and J by 4 bases, with 8 bases between them. Germline V gives CDR1 WNHNN, CDR2 SYGVQD (reference sequence). CDR3 bases: TGCGCCAGCAGTGAGTCGGGGGAAGCAGATACGCAGTATTTT. The encoded protein is CASSESGEADTQYF.

The chain is built from TRBV10-1 and TRBJ2-5, with 11 bases lining up with TRBD1. This CDR3 comprises 16 residues. CDR1 and CDR2 from the germline V gene are WNHNN and SYGVQD (reference sequence). Losses at the gene ends were 6 bases for V and 4 bases for J; bases not matched to a gene: 10. The CDR3 DNA reads as TGCGCCAGCAGCGAAACTGGACAGGGGGCTTCAGAGACCCAGTACTTC. Protein sequence: CASSETGQGASETQYF.

CDR3 sequence (DNA): TGTGCCAGCAGCTTAGAAGGCCAGTACTATGGCTACACCTTC. Amino acid sequence: CASSLEGQYYGYTF. The rearrangement uses TRBV7-2 and TRBJ1-2; D unresolved. Trimming cost V 1 base and J 3 bases, with 9 bases left between them. Germline CDR1 SGHTA, CDR2 FQGNSA. The length of the CDR3 is 14 residues.

This chain joins TRBV4-1 and TRBJ2-7, with D possibly being TRBD2 (7 bases). The CDR3 runs 15 residues. Germline V gene lookup returns CDR1 MGHRA and CDR2 YSYEKL. The V and J ends lost 0 bases and 0 bases respectively, with 9 bases between them. The DNA of the CDR3 is TGCGCCAGCAGCCAAGAAGGGGGGGTCTCCTACGAGCAGTACTTC. It codes for CASSQEGGVSYEQYF.

This clone showed up just once. This sequence joins TRBV5-1 and TRBJ2-3; 8 positions match TRBD2. After removal of 0 bases from V and 6 bases from J, the junction contained 9 bases not matched to a gene. CDR1 is SGHRS and CDR2 is YFSETQ in the germline V gene. The CDR3 consists of 16 residues. The CDR3 DNA reads as TGCGCCAGCAGCTTGGAGGGCCCCCCGGGAGGGGATACGCAGTATTTT. This sequence encodes CASSLEGPPGGDTQYF.

The chain uses TRBV7-7 and TRBJ1-1, with D unclear. The CDR3 contains 11 residues. Per the germline V gene, CDR1 is SSHAT and CDR2 is FNYEAQ (reference sequence). This CDR3 is CAVHRNTEAFF. CDR3 DNA: TGTGCTGTCCATCGGAACACTGAAGCTTTCTTT.

The chain couples TRBV27 to TRBJ2-1; the D gene could be TRBD1 or TRBD2 (5 bases each). The V and J ends lost 6 bases and 8 bases respectively, with 11 bases between them. CDR1 and CDR2 from the germline V gene are MNHEY and SMNVEV (reference sequence). The CDR3 consists of 12 residues. The chain's CDR3 is CASSPGTHEQFF. CDR3 in DNA: TGTGCCAGCAGCCCAGGGACCCATGAGCAGTTCTTC.